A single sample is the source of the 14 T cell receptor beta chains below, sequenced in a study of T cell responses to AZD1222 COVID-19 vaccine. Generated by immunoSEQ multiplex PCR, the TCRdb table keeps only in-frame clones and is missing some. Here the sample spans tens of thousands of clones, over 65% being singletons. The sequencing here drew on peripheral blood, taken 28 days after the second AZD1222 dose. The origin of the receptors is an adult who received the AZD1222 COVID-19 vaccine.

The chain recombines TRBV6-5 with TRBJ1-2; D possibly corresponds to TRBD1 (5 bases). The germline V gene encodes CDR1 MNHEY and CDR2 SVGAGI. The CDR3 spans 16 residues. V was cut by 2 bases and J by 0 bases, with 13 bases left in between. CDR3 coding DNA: TGTGCCAGCAGTTACACAGGTGGAGCAGCTAACTATGGCTACACCTTC. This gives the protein CASSYTGGAANYGYTF.

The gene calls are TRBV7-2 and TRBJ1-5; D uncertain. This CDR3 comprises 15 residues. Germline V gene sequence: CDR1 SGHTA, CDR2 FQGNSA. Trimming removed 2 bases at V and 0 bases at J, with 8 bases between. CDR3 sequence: CASSLSTGSNQPQHF. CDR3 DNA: TGTGCCAGCAGCTTATCCACGGGTAGCAATCAGCCCCAGCATTTT. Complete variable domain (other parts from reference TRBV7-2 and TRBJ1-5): GAGVSQSPSNKVTEKGKDVELRCDPISGHTALYWYRQSLGQGLEFLIYFQGNSAPDKSGLPSDRFSAERTGGSVSTLTIQRTQQEDSAVYLCASSLSTGSNQPQHFGDGTRLSIL.

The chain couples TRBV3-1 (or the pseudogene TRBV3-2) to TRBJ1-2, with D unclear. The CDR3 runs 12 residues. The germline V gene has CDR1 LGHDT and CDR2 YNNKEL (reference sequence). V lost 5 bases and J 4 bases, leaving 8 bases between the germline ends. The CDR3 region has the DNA TGTGCCAGCAGCGGCAGGTCCTATGGCTACACCTTC. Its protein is CASSGRSYGYTF.

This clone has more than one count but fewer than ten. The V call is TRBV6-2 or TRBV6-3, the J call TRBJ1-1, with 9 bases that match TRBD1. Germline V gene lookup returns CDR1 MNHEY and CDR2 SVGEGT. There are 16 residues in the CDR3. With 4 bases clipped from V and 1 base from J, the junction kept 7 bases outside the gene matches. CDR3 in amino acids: CASSWGVGQGNTEAFF. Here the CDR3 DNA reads TGTGCCAGCAGTTGGGGTGTGGGACAGGGGAACACTGAAGCTTTCTTT.

CDR3 nucleotides: TGTGCCAGCAGTTTGGCGGGGGGAGAGACCCAGTACTTC. Residues: CASSLAGGETQYF. V usage is TRBV12-3 or TRBV12-4 and J usage is TRBJ2-5; 8 positions match TRBD2. There are 13 residues in the CDR3. V lost 3 bases to trimming and J lost 4 bases; unmatched junction nucleotides: 1.

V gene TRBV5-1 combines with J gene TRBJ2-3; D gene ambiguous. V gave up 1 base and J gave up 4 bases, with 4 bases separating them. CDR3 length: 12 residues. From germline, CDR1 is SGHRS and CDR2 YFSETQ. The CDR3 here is CASSLLADTQYF. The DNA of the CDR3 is TGCGCCAGCAGCTTGTTGGCAGATACGCAGTATTTT.

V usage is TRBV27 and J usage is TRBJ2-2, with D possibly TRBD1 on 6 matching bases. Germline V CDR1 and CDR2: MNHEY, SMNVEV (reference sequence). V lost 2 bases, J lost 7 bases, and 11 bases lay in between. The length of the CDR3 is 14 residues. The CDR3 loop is CASSLVGAVGELFF. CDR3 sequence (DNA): TGTGCCAGCAGTTTAGTGGGGGCGGTCGGGGAGCTGTTTTTT.

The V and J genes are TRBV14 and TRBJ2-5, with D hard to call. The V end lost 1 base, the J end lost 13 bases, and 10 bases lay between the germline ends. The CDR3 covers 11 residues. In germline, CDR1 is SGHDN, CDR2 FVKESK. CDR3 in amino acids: CASSQGARMYF. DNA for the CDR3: TGTGCCAGCAGCCAAGGGGCCCGGATGTACTTC.

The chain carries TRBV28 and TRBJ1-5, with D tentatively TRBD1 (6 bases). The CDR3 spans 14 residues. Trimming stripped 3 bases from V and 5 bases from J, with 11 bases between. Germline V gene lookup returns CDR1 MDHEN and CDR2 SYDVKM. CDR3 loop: CASSFVGADQPQHF. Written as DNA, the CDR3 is TGTGCCAGCAGTTTCGTGGGGGCTGATCAGCCCCAGCATTTT.

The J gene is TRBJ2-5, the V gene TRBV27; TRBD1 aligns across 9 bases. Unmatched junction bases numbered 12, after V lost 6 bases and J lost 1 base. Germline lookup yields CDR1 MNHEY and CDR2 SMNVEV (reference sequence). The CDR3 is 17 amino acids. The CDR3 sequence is CASSPSLGQGPQETQYF. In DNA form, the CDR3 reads TGTGCCAGCAGCCCATCCTTGGGACAGGGCCCCCAAGAGACCCAGTACTTC.

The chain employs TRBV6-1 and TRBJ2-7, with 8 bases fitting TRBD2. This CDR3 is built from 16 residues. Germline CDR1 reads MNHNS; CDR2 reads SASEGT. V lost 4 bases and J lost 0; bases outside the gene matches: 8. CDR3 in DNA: TGTGCCAGCAGTGCACATCTAGCGGGCCCCTCCTACGAGCAGTACTTC. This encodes CASSAHLAGPSYEQYF.

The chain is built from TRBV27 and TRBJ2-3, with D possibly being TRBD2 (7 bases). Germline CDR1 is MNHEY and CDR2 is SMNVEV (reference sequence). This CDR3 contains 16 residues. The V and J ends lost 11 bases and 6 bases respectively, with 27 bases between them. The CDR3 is CAARKGGGPIGDTQYF. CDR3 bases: TGTGCCGCCCGCAAAGGGGGGGGGCCTATCGGGGATACGCAGTATTTT.

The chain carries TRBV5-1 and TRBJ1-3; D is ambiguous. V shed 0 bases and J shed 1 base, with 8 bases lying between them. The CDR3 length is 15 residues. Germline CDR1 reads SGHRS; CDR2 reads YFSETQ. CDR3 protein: CASSLAGTSGNTIYF. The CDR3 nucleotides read TGCGCCAGCAGCTTGGCGGGTACATCTGGAAACACCATATATTTT.

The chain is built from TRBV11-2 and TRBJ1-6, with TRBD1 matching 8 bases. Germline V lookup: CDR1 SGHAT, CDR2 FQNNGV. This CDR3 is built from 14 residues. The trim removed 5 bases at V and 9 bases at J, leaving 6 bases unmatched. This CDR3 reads CASSPNTGGSPLHF. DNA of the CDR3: TGTGCCAGCAGCCCGAACACAGGGGGTTCACCCCTCCACTTT.